This note documents a single T cell receptor (beta chain) sequence. This specimen comes from a study of blood T cell repertoires in COVID-19. Background on the study: Sources were T cells, B-cell-depleted T cells, or PBMCs; the material itself was cDNA or gDNA.

Germline V gene sequence: CDR1 MNHEY, CDR2 SVGAGI. This CDR3 is 15 amino acids long. Trimming removed 0 bases from V and 4 bases from J; junction bases left unmatched: 4. In the authors' methods: Estimation of nucleated cell counts relied on the amplification of reference gene primers. Libraries were prepared by immunoSEQ multiplex PCR; TCRdb keeps only in-frame clonotypes and omits some of them. From that table come the V and J calls and clone size; the DNA was used to work out D and trimming. The table includes roughly 400,000 clones, approximately 88% detected once. Those who participated ranged in age from roughly 18 to 89 years and resided in 24 US areas.

The sample taken for sequencing was PBMCs or T cells enriched from blood (not recorded which). This chain joins TRBV6-5 and TRBJ1-2; 8 bases map to TRBD1. The sequence was obtained from a woman in her thirties or forties with acute COVID-19. The CDR3 here is CASSYSTDRVYGYTF. In nucleotides, the CDR3 is TGTGCCAGCAGTTACTCAACGGACAGGGTCTATGGCTACACCTTC.